This T cell receptor (beta chain) stems from a study of cytomegalovirus exposure and HLA in healthy donors. Primers included in the PCR were 60 Vbeta and 13 Jbeta primers. Assay used: immunoSEQ multiplex PCR; TCRdb lists only in-frame clones, some missing. The table has some 150,000 clones, approximately 80% seen once. The CDR3 has 14 amino acids. Germline values: CDR1 SGHTA, CDR2 FQGNSA. Trimming cost V 4 bases and J 7 bases; bases outside gene matches: 6. The count of this clone is one. What it recognizes is unknown. Findings and limits, study-wide: The later analysis indicated that the majority of CMV-associated TCR beta chains appeared HLA-restricted. TCR beta sequences numbering around 15,000 were associated with HLA alleles at 0.05 false discovery rate in a later analysis.

The rearrangement uses TRBV7-2 and TRBJ1-2; TRBD1 agrees at 10 bases. Sequenced material: PBMCs. This TCR derives from a woman in her forties or fifties in good health and CMV-seronegative. The CDR3 DNA is TGTGCCAGCAGCTCGAGACAGGGGGCGGTTGGCTACACCTTC. The encoded protein is CASSSRQGAVGYTF.